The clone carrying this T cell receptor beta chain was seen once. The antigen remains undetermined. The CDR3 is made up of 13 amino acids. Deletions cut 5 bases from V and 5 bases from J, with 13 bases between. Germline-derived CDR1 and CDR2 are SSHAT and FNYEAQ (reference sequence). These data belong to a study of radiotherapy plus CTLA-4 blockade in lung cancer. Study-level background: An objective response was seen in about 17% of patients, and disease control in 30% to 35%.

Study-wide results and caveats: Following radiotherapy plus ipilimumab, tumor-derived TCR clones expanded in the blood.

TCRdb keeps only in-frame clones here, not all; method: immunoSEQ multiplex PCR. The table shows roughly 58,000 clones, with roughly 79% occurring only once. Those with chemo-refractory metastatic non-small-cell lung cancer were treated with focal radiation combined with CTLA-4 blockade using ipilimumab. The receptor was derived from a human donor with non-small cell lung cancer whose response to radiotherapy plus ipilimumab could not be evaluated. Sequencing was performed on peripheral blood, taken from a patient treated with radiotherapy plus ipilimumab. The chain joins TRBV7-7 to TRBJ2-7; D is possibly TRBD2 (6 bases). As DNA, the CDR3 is TGTGCCAGCAGCCTAGGACGGGGGAACGAGCAGTACTTC. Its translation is CASSLGRGNEQYF.